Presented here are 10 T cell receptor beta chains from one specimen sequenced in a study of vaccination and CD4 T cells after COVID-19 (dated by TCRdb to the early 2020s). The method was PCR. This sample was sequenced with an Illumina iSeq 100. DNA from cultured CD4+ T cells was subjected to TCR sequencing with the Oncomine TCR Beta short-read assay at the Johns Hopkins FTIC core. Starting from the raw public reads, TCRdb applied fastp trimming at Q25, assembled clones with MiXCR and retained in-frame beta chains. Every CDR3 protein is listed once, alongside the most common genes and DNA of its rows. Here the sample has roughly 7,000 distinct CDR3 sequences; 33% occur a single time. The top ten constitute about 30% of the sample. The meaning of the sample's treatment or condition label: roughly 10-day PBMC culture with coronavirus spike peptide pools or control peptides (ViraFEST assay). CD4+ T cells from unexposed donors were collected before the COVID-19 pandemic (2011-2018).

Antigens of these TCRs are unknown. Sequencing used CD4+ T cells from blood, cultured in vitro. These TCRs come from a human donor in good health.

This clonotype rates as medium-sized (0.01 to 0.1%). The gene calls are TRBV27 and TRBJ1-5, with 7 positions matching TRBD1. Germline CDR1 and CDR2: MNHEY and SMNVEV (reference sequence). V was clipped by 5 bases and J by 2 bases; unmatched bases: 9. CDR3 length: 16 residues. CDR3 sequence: CASSPNRGRGNQPQHF. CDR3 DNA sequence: TGTGCCAGCAGTCCCAACAGGGGTCGTGGCAATCAGCCCCAGCATTTT.

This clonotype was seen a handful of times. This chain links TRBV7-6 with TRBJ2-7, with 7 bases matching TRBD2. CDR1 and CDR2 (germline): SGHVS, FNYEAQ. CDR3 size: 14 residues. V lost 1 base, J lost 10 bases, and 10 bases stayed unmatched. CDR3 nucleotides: TGTGCCAGCAGCTTAGAAAGGGGACTACTCCCCCAGTACTTC. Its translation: CASSLERGLLPQYF.

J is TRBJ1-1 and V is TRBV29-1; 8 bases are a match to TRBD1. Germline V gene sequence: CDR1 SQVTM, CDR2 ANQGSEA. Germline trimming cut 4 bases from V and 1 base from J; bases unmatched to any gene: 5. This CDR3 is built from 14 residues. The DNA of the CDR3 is TGCAGCGTTGCCCCCGGGACAGGGAACACTGAAGCTTTCTTT. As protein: CSVAPGTGNTEAFF.

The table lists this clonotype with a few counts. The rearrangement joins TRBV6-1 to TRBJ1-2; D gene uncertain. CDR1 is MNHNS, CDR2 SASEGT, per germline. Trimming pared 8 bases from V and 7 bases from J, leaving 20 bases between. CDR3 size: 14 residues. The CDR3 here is CASSSSGKATGYTF. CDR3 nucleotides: TGTGCCAGCTCCTCATCGGGCAAAGCGACTGGCTACACCTTC.

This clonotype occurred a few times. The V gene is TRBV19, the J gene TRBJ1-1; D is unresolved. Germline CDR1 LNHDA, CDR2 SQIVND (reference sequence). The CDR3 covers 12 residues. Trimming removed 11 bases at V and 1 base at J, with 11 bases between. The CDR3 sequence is CAGRRQNTEAFF. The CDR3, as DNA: TGTGCCGGTCGACGGCAGAACACTGAAGCTTTCTTT.

The CDR3 sequence is CASSLRATNRATDTQYF. CDR3 bases: TGTGCCAGCAGCTTAAGGGCTACGAACAGGGCTACAGATACGCAGTATTTT. The rearrangement links TRBV7-7 to TRBJ2-3; maybe TRBD1 (6 bases). Trimming took off 2 bases at V and 3 bases at J, with 18 bases between the two ends. This CDR3 has 17 amino acids. CDR1 SSHAT and CDR2 FNYEAQ come from the germline V gene (reference sequence).

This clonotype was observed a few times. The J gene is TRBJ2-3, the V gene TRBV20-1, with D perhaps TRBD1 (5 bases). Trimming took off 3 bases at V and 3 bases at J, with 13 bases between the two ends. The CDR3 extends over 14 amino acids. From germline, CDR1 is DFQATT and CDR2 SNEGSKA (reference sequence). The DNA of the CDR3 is TGCAGTGCTAGGAGTCAAAGGGGAACAGATACGCAGTATTTT. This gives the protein CSARSQRGTDTQYF.

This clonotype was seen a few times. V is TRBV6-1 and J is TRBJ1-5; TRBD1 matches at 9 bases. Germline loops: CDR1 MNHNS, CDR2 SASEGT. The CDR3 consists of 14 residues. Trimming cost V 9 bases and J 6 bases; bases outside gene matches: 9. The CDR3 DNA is TGTGCCAGTGGCCGGGACAGGGACGTTCAGCCCCAGCATTTT. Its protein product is CASGRDRDVQPQHF.

The CDR3: CASSKQGASGNTIYF. The CDR3 DNA follows: TGTGCCAGCAGCAAACAGGGGGCCTCTGGAAACACCATATATTTT. The chain is built from TRBV7-9 and TRBJ1-3, with 9 bases that match TRBD1. The V and J ends lost 5 bases and 0 bases, in that order; junction bases with no gene match: 2. Germline V lookup: CDR1 SEHNR, CDR2 FQNEAQ (reference sequence). The CDR3 runs 15 residues.

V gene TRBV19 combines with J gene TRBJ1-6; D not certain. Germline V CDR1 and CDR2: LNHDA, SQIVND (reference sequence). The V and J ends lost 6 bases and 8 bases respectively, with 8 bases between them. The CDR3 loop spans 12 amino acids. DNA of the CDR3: TGTGCCAGTAGCTGGCATGATTCACCCCTCCACTTT. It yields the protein CASSWHDSPLHF.